This T cell receptor (beta chain) emerged from a study of cytomegalovirus exposure and HLA in healthy donors. Overall study results and limits: Diagnosis of cytomegalovirus status made by the classifier reportedly showed high specificity and sensitivity. Presence/absence comparisons presumed near-even sequencing depth among donors.

CDR1 ENHRY and CDR2 SYGVKD come from the germline V gene. Trimming pared 8 bases from V and 3 bases from J, leaving 10 bases between. The CDR3 is 12 amino acids. Remarks on this clone: The antigen is not known.

PCR primers comprised 60 Vbeta and 13 Jbeta primers. Data came from immunoSEQ multiplex PCR; TCRdb stores just in-frame clones and leaves some out. The sample has about 100,000 clones, roughly 82% seen once. Though nominally healthy at sampling, donors likely had unrecorded immune exposures. Material: PBMCs. The chain employs TRBV10-3 and TRBJ1-2, with D hard to call. The origin of this receptor is a man aged 25 to 40 in good health and CMV-seropositive. CDR3 in DNA: TGTGCCATCCCCGGGGTCTACTATGGCTACACCTTC. This sequence encodes CAIPGVYYGYTF.